The next 20 T cell receptor beta chains were all read from a single sample in a study of siplizumab effects on memory and regulatory T cells. The repertoire was sequenced with immunoSEQ multiplex PCR; TCRdb's copy has only in-frame clones and lacks some. The sample contains 65,000 to 85,000 clones, 93% of which appear only once. The specimen sequenced was CD8+ T cells sorted from blood. The origin of the receptors is a human donor in good health.

The gene calls are TRBV19 and TRBJ2-7, with D possibly matching TRBD2 (5 bases). The CDR3 extends over 15 amino acids. The germline gives CDR1 LNHDA, CDR2 SQIVND (reference sequence). The V gene lost 5 bases and the J gene lost 3 bases, with 17 bases spanning the gap. The CDR3 DNA reads as TGTGCCAGTAGTTCCACCGGGAACCCTCTCTACGAGCAGTACTTC. Translated, it gives CASSSTGNPLYEQYF.

This chain uses TRBV5-1 with TRBJ1-5; a weak D match, TRBD1 (6 bases). Trimming pared 0 bases from V and 7 bases from J, leaving 14 bases between. The CDR3 sequence is 15 residues long. Germline assignment: CDR1 SGHRS and CDR2 YFSETQ. The CDR3 DNA reads as TGCGCCAGCAGCTTGGCGCCAGGGGAAGGACAGCCCCAGCATTTT. It specifies CASSLAPGEGQPQHF.

The V gene is TRBV27, the J gene TRBJ2-7, with 10 positions matching TRBD1. The CDR3 has 14 amino acids. V was clipped by 3 bases and J by 4 bases; unmatched bases: 3. Per the germline V gene, CDR1 is MNHEY and CDR2 is SMNVEV (reference sequence). CDR3 sequence reads: CASSFGTGAYEQYF. The CDR3 DNA reads as TGTGCCAGCAGTTTTGGGACAGGGGCGTACGAGCAGTACTTC.

This chain uses TRBV9 with TRBJ2-5; maybe TRBD1 (5 bases). The V end lost 0 bases, the J end lost 2 bases, and 8 bases lay between the germline ends. The V gene's germline CDR1 is SGDLS and CDR2 YYNGEE. The CDR3 runs to 14 residues. The CDR3 nucleotides read TGTGCCAGCAGCGTAGAAGGGGTGCAAGAGACCCAGTACTTC. This translates into CASSVEGVQETQYF.

The chain joins TRBV27 to TRBJ2-3, with no clear D. The CDR3 is 16 amino acids. Trimming shortened V by 3 bases and J by 0 bases, and 13 bases separated the two germline ends. Germline V gene sequence: CDR1 MNHEY, CDR2 SMNVEV (reference sequence). In nucleotides, the CDR3 is TGTGCCAGCAGTTTTAGTGGTACAACTAGCACAGATACGCAGTATTTT. Translation: CASSFSGTTSTDTQYF.

The rearrangement links TRBV7-9 to TRBJ1-3; 7 nucleotides match TRBD1. The V gene end was trimmed by 5 bases and the J gene end by 9 bases; junction bases not matched to a gene: 16. The CDR3 has 16 residues. Per the germline V gene, CDR1 is SEHNR and CDR2 is FQNEAQ (reference sequence). CDR3 in amino acids: CASSLDRTALETTIYF. The DNA of the CDR3 is TGTGCCAGCAGCCTGGACAGGACTGCCTTGGAAACCACCATATATTTT. The variable domain in full, with the rest retrieved from reference TRBV7-9 and TRBJ1-3, is DTGVSQNPRHKITKRGQNVTFRCDPISEHNRLYWYRQTLGQGPEFLTYFQNEAQLEKSRLLSDRFSAERPKGSFSTLEIQRTEQGDSAMYLCASSLDRTALETTIYFGEGSWLTVV.

This clone was seen just once. The chain recombines TRBV5-1 with TRBJ2-7; D possibly corresponds to TRBD1 (5 bases). The CDR3 totals 14 residues. The germline gives CDR1 SGHRS, CDR2 YFSETQ. The V end was cut by 6 bases, the J end by 2 bases, with 15 bases between. For the CDR3, the DNA is TGCGCCAGCAACGGTGACAGTACCCCCTACGAGCAGTACTTC. As protein: CASNGDSTPYEQYF.

V gene TRBV4-3 combines with J gene TRBJ2-5; no definite D call. The J call may not be correct, given that the DNA end is closer to TRBJ2-7. The CDR3 is 13 amino acids. Germline V gene data show CDR1 as LGHNA and CDR2 as YSLEER. CDR3 in amino acids: CASSQGSSYEQYF. The CDR3 nucleotides read TGCGCCAGCAGCCAAGGGAGCTCCTACGAGCAGTACTTC.

The rearrangement joins TRBV4-1 to TRBJ2-1; no clear D gene. The germline V and J ends were trimmed by 4 bases and 0 bases, with 10 bases remaining between them. Germline V lookup: CDR1 MGHRA, CDR2 YSYEKL. The CDR3 has 15 amino acids. CDR3 loop: CASSPGPVSYNEQFF. DNA of the CDR3: TGCGCCAGCAGCCCGGGTCCCGTCTCCTACAATGAGCAGTTCTTC.

CDR3 bases: TGTGCCAGCAGCTTAAGTCTCGGGGAAGAGCAGTACTTC. Protein: CASSLSLGEEQYF. This chain links TRBV7-7 with TRBJ2-7, with D possibly matching TRBD2 (5 bases). The CDR3 is 13 amino acids. Trimming cost V 2 bases and J 7 bases, with 12 bases left between them. Germline V CDR1 and CDR2: SSHAT, FNYEAQ (reference sequence).

Concerning this clone itself: This same CDR3 is encoded by further DNA sequences in the sample. The chain has TRBV9 and TRBJ2-1; D gene ambiguous. The V end was cut by 0 bases, the J end by 7 bases, with 2 bases between. Germline CDR1 and CDR2: SGDLS and YYNGEE. The CDR3 is made up of 11 amino acids. CDR3 sequence: CASSVANEQFF. The DNA of the CDR3 is TGTGCCAGCAGCGTAGCTAATGAGCAGTTCTTC.

This clone was picked up a small number of times. The chain carries TRBV19 and TRBJ1-1; 10 nucleotides align to TRBD1. Per germline, CDR1 LNHDA and CDR2 SQIVND (reference sequence). After removal of 8 bases from V and 2 bases from J, the junction contained 2 bases not matched to a gene. The CDR3 totals 13 residues. CDR3 nucleotide sequence: TGTGCCAGTCTGACAGGGGGCAACACTGAAGCTTTCTTT. Translating it yields CASLTGGNTEAFF.

The chain is built from TRBV6-1 and TRBJ1-5; 7 bases are a match to TRBD1. V shed 6 bases and J 3 bases; nucleotides not matched to a gene: 5. The CDR3 covers 14 residues. The V gene's germline CDR1 is MNHNS and CDR2 SASEGT. The CDR3 sequence is CASRTGDHNQPQHF. CDR3 nucleotide sequence: TGTGCCAGCAGAACAGGGGATCACAATCAGCCCCAGCATTTT.

The V gene is TRBV5-6, the J gene TRBJ1-2; 9 nucleotides line up with TRBD1. Germline assignment: CDR1 SGHDT and CDR2 YYEEEE. Trimming removed 4 bases from V and 8 bases from J; junction bases left unmatched: 3. The CDR3 has 12 residues. For the CDR3, the DNA is TGTGCCAGCAGCGGACAGGGGTGGGGCTACACCTTC. Amino acids: CASSGQGWGYTF.

V and J are TRBV9 and TRBJ1-2; the D gene is possibly TRBD1 (6 bases). Trimming took 2 bases from V and 5 from J, leaving 10 bases between them. The CDR3 has 13 amino acids. Germline CDR1 is SGDLS and CDR2 is YYNGEE. CDR3 nucleotide sequence: TGTGCCAGCAGCGTCGGGACAAAGTATGGCTACACCTTC. Translating it yields CASSVGTKYGYTF.

This chain connects TRBV27 to TRBJ1-1; the D is unclear. From germline, CDR1 is MNHEY and CDR2 SMNVEV (reference sequence). The CDR3 has 12 residues. Trimming cost V 6 bases and J 2 bases, with 7 bases left between them. The CDR3 sequence: CASRVGNTEAFF. The CDR3 DNA sequence: TGTGCCAGCAGGGTAGGTAACACTGAAGCTTTCTTT.

This clone showed up just once. The chain carries TRBV19 and TRBJ2-3; 8 nucleotides match TRBD2. Unmatched junction bases numbered 12, after V lost 3 bases and J lost 4 bases. Germline V CDR1 and CDR2: LNHDA, SQIVND (reference sequence). This CDR3 comprises 17 residues. The CDR3 nucleotides read TGTGCCAGTAGTATCCTGTACGGGACTAGTATGGCAGATACGCAGTATTTT. It specifies CASSILYGTSMADTQYF.

The rearrangement links TRBV4-1 to TRBJ2-7; unclear D gene. Between the trimmed V and J ends, which lost 0 bases and 3 bases, there was a span of 6 bases. CDR3 size: 13 residues. The germline V gene encodes CDR1 MGHRA and CDR2 YSYEKL. This CDR3 is CASSQDTYYEQYF. The CDR3 DNA follows: TGCGCCAGCAGCCAAGATACCTACTACGAGCAGTACTTC.

This sequence joins TRBV2 and TRBJ1-6, with unresolved D. CDR3 size: 18 residues. Germline loops: CDR1 SNHLY, CDR2 FYNNEI. V was cut by 2 bases and J by 0 bases, with 14 bases left in between. The CDR3 nucleotides read TGTGCCAGCAGTGAACCTGGAACGCTCAGCTCCTATAATTCACCCCTCCACTTT. Translated, it gives CASSEPGTLSSYNSPLHF.

This clone was recorded only once. The rearrangement uses TRBV7-8 and TRBJ2-1, with 8 bases aligning to TRBD2. CDR3 length: 18 residues. V trimming: 4 bases; J trimming: 1 base; junction bases outside the gene matches: 12. Germline assignment: CDR1 SGHVS and CDR2 FQNEAQ. In nucleotides, the CDR3 is TGTGCCAGCAGCTCGCGTGTCGGGGGGGTCCGGTCCTACAATGAGCAGTTCTTC. Protein sequence: CASSSRVGGVRSYNEQFF.